The present TCR beta chain was sequenced within a study of cytomegalovirus exposure and HLA in healthy donors. The study, taken as a whole, reports: Most TCR sequences showed up rarely, but some public TCRs showed up in many donors. In a later analysis, a missense DCLRE1C variant was linked to TCR beta V- and J-gene trimming. A later analysis reportedly identified an Asian-associated ancestry cluster as carrying fewer N-insertions than the roughly 700-donor mean.

Concerning this clone itself: What it binds is not known.

CDR1 is LGHNA and CDR2 is YSLEER in the germline V gene. V dropped 5 bases and J dropped 3 bases, with 13 bases sitting between them. This CDR3 has 15 residues. This PCR relied on a set of 60 Vbeta primers and 13 Jbeta primers. The protocol was immunoSEQ multiplex PCR, while the TCRdb copy is restricted to in-frame clones and leaves out a portion. Seen in this sample are tens of thousands of clones; the ten most common clones hold around 10%. The sequenced sample was PBMCs. The rearrangement uses TRBV4-3 and TRBJ1-4; possible D gene TRBD1, 6 bases. The receptor was derived from a woman between 50 and 59 years old in good health and CMV-seropositive. CDR3 sequence reads: CASSDWTAANEKLFF. In DNA form, the CDR3 reads TGCGCCAGCAGCGATTGGACAGCGGCTAATGAAAAACTGTTTTTT.